This TCR beta chain was found in a study of T cell responses to AZD1222 COVID-19 vaccine. The data were produced by immunoSEQ multiplex PCR, yet TCRdb's version contains in-frame clones alone and is incomplete. The sample has approximately 120,000 clones, about 92% seen once; the top ten hold 4.4%. Germline CDR1 and CDR2: SGDLS and YYNGEE. This CDR3 is 13 amino acids long. The ends were cut back, 4 bases at V and 0 bases at J, with 5 bases in the middle. General observations from the study: Dominant CD4 TCR responses targeted spike regions 160-218 and 743-854. A rise in Spike-specific TCR breadth and depth followed two AZD1222 doses. Nearly half of the spike-specific TCRs reportedly recognize variant regions that carry no mutations. The sample set comprised mostly white British donors with more females, and clonal diversity was possibly underestimated.

About this clone: Its antigen is currently unknown.

The chain couples TRBV9 to TRBJ1-3; D gene ambiguous. The material sequenced was peripheral blood, taken on day 0 of MenACWY control vaccination. This receptor was identified in an adult in good health. For the CDR3, the DNA is TGTGCCAGCAGCTCGGGCTCTGGAAACACCATATATTTT. It is translated as CASSSGSGNTIYF.